These 30 T cell receptor beta chains were all obtained from the same sample, sequenced in a study of human T cells and chemical hapten exposure. Time point of the sample: patch test 1, 2 weeks after DPC sensitization. Treatment of the sample: therapeutic diphenylcyclopropenone sensitization with weekly scalp DPC. TCRdb independently ran MiXCR on the RACE reads; one entry per CDR3 protein. The sample records under 200,000 distinct CDR3 sequences, roughly 15% being singletons. Sample: whole blood, taken in connection with sensitization to the hapten diphenylcyclopropenone (DPC). Source of these receptors: a woman aged 25 to 39 with alopecia areata. Some clones in this sample may be carry-over from other donors' samples.

The chain couples TRBV3-1 to TRBJ2-4; possibly TRBD1 for D (5 bases). Germline V gene sequence: CDR1 LGHDT, CDR2 YNNKEL (reference sequence). V lost 4 bases to trimming and J lost 8 bases, with 18 bases between them. CDR3 length equals 15 residues. CDR3 DNA: TGTGCCAGCAGCCCCCTCGGTGGGGCTTGGGACATTCAGTACTTC. Its protein product is CASSPLGGAWDIQYF.

This clonotype was observed many times. The chain has TRBV6-2 or TRBV6-3 and TRBJ2-1; TRBD2 matches 8 bases. Germline CDR1 and CDR2: MNHEY and SVGEGT. This CDR3 has 14 amino acids. With 3 bases clipped from V and 6 bases from J, the junction kept 4 bases outside the gene matches. The CDR3 nucleotides read TGTGCCAGCAGTTATTCCCGGGAGGGCAATGAGCAGTTCTTC. Translation: CASSYSREGNEQFF.

This clonotype appeared a few times. V and J are TRBV7-9 and TRBJ1-6; 7 bases line up with TRBD1. CDR3 length equals 15 residues. CDR1 is SEHNR, CDR2 FQNEAQ, per germline (reference sequence). Losses at the gene ends were 5 bases for V and 5 bases for J; bases not matched to a gene: 6. CDR3 nucleotide sequence: TGTGCCAGCAGCAACGGACAGGTTAATAATTCACCCCTCCACTTT. It is translated as CASSNGQVNNSPLHF.

As to this clonotype: A junction boundary mismatches the germline segment, possibly from a read error. Written as DNA, the CDR3 is TGCAGCGCCGGTCCACCCCCCCACTTT. It codes for CSAGPPPHF. The V call is TRBV29-1, the J call TRBJ1-6; D ambiguous. CDR1 is SQVTM, CDR2 ANQGSEA, per germline. CDR3 size: 9 residues.

The rearrangement joins TRBV27 to TRBJ2-3; D is unresolved. This CDR3 has 14 amino acids. Trimming removed 3 bases at V and 1 base at J, with 8 bases between. Germline V gene lookup returns CDR1 MNHEY and CDR2 SMNVEV (reference sequence). The CDR3 sequence is CASSFARGTDTQYF. The CDR3 DNA reads TGTGCCAGCAGTTTTGCCCGCGGCACAGATACGCAGTATTTT.

The V gene is TRBV6-1, the J gene TRBJ1-3; perhaps TRBD1 as D (6 bases). The V gene lost 4 bases and the J gene lost 4 bases, with 14 bases spanning the gap. The CDR3 contains 15 residues. Germline V gives CDR1 MNHNS, CDR2 SASEGT. CDR3 sequence reads: CASSATGPAGNTIYF. CDR3 bases: TGTGCCAGCAGTGCGACAGGACCCGCCGGAAACACCATATATTTT.

This clonotype was observed a handful of times. This chain connects TRBV5-4 to TRBJ1-1, with a tentative D call TRBD1 (6 bases). The V end lost 2 bases, the J end lost 3 bases, and 14 bases lay between the germline ends. The CDR3 totals 15 residues. Germline CDR1 and CDR2: SGHNT and YYREEE (reference sequence). The chain's CDR3 is CASSFGGPWDTEAFF. Here the CDR3 DNA reads TGTGCCAGCAGCTTCGGGGGGCCCTGGGACACTGAAGCTTTCTTT.

The rearrangement links TRBV28 to TRBJ1-2; TRBD1 might be the D (5 bases). Trimming removed 9 bases at V and 5 bases at J, with 10 bases between. This CDR3 contains 11 residues. The germline V gene encodes CDR1 MDHEN and CDR2 SYDVKM. As DNA, the CDR3 is TGTGCCAGTTACAGGTTTTATGGCTACACCTTC. This encodes CASYRFYGYTF.

The genes are TRBV7-6 and TRBJ2-5; D not certain. The CDR3 consists of 12 residues. Trimming took 5 bases from V and 4 from J, leaving 8 bases between them. Germline V gene lookup returns CDR1 SGHVS and CDR2 FNYEAQ. The CDR3 nucleotides are TGTGCCAGCAGCACATACAGAGAGACCCAGTACTTC. Amino acids: CASSTYRETQYF.

The V call is TRBV7-8, the J call TRBJ2-2; D gene uncertain. CDR3 length equals 14 residues. Trimming took 4 bases from V and 6 from J, leaving 12 bases between them. The germline gives CDR1 SGHVS, CDR2 FQNEAQ. The CDR3 here is CASSSPIGSGELFF. In DNA, the CDR3 is TGTGCCAGCAGCTCCCCTATCGGGTCCGGGGAGCTGTTTTTT.

This clonotype has ten or more counts. The chain is built from TRBV3-1 and TRBJ2-5, with TRBD1 identical over 9 bases. V lost 4 bases to trimming and J lost 0 bases; unmatched junction nucleotides: 12. Germline V gives CDR1 LGHDT, CDR2 YNNKEL (reference sequence). The length of the CDR3 is 18 residues. The CDR3 nucleotides are TGTGCCAGCAGCCGTCGTCCCGGGACAGGGATTTACCAAGAGACCCAGTACTTC. Amino acids: CASSRRPGTGIYQETQYF.

At least ten counts were recorded for this clonotype. This chain links TRBV7-2 with TRBJ2-7; D gene unclear. This CDR3 is 14 amino acids long. V gave up 5 bases and J gave up 0 bases, with 11 bases separating them. CDR1 and CDR2 (germline): SGHTA, FQGNSA. The CDR3 loop reads CASSPQVRSYEQYF. DNA for the CDR3: TGTGCCAGCAGCCCTCAGGTTCGCTCCTACGAGCAGTACTTC.

This clonotype was seen only a few times. This chain links TRBV5-1 with TRBJ2-7; 7 nucleotides line up with TRBD2. Germline-derived CDR1 and CDR2 are SGHRS and YFSETQ. The V gene end was trimmed by 4 bases and the J gene end by 2 bases; junction bases not matched to a gene: 6. This CDR3 region has 14 residues. The CDR3 coding sequence is TGCGCCAGCAGCGGGACCGGGACTACCTACGAGCAGTACTTC. It codes for CASSGTGTTYEQYF.

This clonotype showed up just a few times. This CDR3 is CASSSQGDYNSPLHF. In DNA, the CDR3 is TGTGCCAGCAGCTCACAGGGTGACTATAATTCACCCCTCCACTTT. The rearrangement joins TRBV9 to TRBJ1-6, with a tentative D call TRBD1 (6 bases). CDR1 is SGDLS, CDR2 YYNGEE, per germline. Trimming stripped 4 bases from V and 3 bases from J, with 11 bases between. The CDR3 loop spans 15 amino acids.

Ten or more counts support this clonotype. The genes are TRBV20-1 and TRBJ2-2; D possibly uses TRBD1 or TRBD2 (5 bases each). Germline assignment: CDR1 DFQATT and CDR2 SNEGSKA (reference sequence). There are 13 residues in the CDR3. Trimming removed 6 bases at V and 3 bases at J, with 11 bases between. This chain's CDR3 is CSAVGRDTGELFF. The CDR3 region has the DNA TGCAGTGCGGTGGGACGGGACACCGGGGAGCTGTTTTTT.

The gene calls are TRBV12-3 or TRBV12-4 and TRBJ2-6; 7 bases match TRBD1. The CDR3 contains 14 residues. The trim removed 9 bases at V and 2 bases at J, leaving 4 bases unmatched. In nucleotides, the CDR3 is TGTGCCAGTCAGGGGGTAACTGGGGCCAACGTCCTGACTTTC. Protein: CASQGVTGANVLTF.

This clonotype showed up just a few times. The gene calls are TRBV20-1 and TRBJ2-1; possibly TRBD1 or TRBD2 for D (5 bases each). The ends were cut back, 1 base at V and 10 bases at J, with 11 bases in the middle. The CDR3 runs to 12 residues. The germline V gene encodes CDR1 DFQATT and CDR2 SNEGSKA (reference sequence). CDR3 in amino acids: CSARGGVLEQFF. CDR3 bases: TGCAGTGCTAGAGGAGGGGTCCTCGAGCAGTTCTTC.

The chain uses TRBV2 and TRBJ2-1, with D uncertain. Germline CDR1 SNHLY, CDR2 FYNNEI. V lost 4 bases, J lost 13 bases, and 8 bases lay in between. The CDR3 contains 10 residues. CDR3 nucleotide sequence: TGTGCCAGCAGTGCTCAGTCCCAGTTCTTC. As protein: CASSAQSQFF.

The chain carries TRBV5-3 and TRBJ1-2; no reliable D call. TRBV5-3 is flagged as an ORF with uncertain function. V gave up 0 bases and J gave up 1 base, with 7 bases separating them. The CDR3 is made up of 14 amino acids. The CDR3 coding sequence is TGTGCCAGAAGCTTGGACGGATTTAACTATGGCTACACCTTC. This translates into CARSLDGFNYGYTF.

The chain recombines TRBV7-9 with TRBJ2-1; 9 nucleotides agree with TRBD2. Germline CDR1 SEHNR, CDR2 FQNEAQ (reference sequence). The V segment lost 5 bases and the J segment 2 bases; nucleotides outside the gene matches: 7. This CDR3 comprises 16 residues. The chain's CDR3 is CASSLLAGTPYNEQFF. The DNA of the CDR3 is TGTGCCAGCAGCCTCCTAGCGGGGACTCCCTACAATGAGCAGTTCTTC.

The chain uses TRBV28 and TRBJ2-5, with D possibly matching TRBD1 (5 bases). The CDR3 loop spans 13 amino acids. CDR1 is MDHEN and CDR2 is SYDVKM in the germline V gene. V lost 6 bases and J lost 3, with 11 bases in between. CDR3 in amino acids: CASSPDRKETQYF. In DNA form, the CDR3 reads TGTGCCAGCAGCCCAGACAGAAAAGAGACCCAGTACTTC.

This clonotype has a count of ten or more. The chain carries TRBV12-5 and TRBJ2-5; the D gene is possibly TRBD1 (5 bases). V lost 11 bases and J lost 1, with 11 bases in between. CDR1 and CDR2 (germline): LGHNT, FRNRAP. This CDR3 contains 12 residues. CDR3 sequence reads: CARTGAQETQYF. CDR3 DNA sequence: TGTGCTCGAACAGGTGCCCAAGAGACCCAGTACTTC.

This clonotype was observed a few times. The rearrangement joins TRBV20-1 to TRBJ2-7, with D maybe TRBD2 (5 bases). The germline gives CDR1 DFQATT, CDR2 SNEGSKA (reference sequence). With 1 base removed from V and 7 bases from J, the gap between germline ends came to 20 bases. The CDR3 extends over 15 amino acids. In DNA form, the CDR3 reads TGCAGTGCTAGAGCAATGGGAGCCCCGGCGGGTGAGCAGTACTTC. Translating gives CSARAMGAPAGEQYF.

This clonotype was observed many times. V is TRBV7-2 and J is TRBJ1-5; D ambiguous. The V end lost 5 bases, the J end lost 3 bases, and 11 bases lay between the germline ends. The CDR3 length is 14 residues. Per the germline V gene, CDR1 is SGHTA and CDR2 is FQGNSA. The chain's CDR3 is CASSHYSPNQPQHF. Here the CDR3 DNA reads TGTGCCAGCAGCCATTACTCCCCCAATCAGCCCCAGCATTTT.

The chain recombines TRBV28 with TRBJ1-2, with no clear D. The V end lost 4 bases, the J end lost 6 bases, and 9 bases lay between the germline ends. The V gene's germline CDR1 is MDHEN and CDR2 SYDVKM. The CDR3 is 12 amino acids. The CDR3, as DNA: TGTGCCAGCAGTTCACCCGGGAATGGCTACACCTTC. Translated, it gives CASSSPGNGYTF.

This clonotype was seen many times. The rearrangement uses TRBV29-1 and TRBJ2-7, with D uncertain. Germline values: CDR1 SQVTM, CDR2 ANQGSEA. This CDR3 is built from 12 residues. V shed 4 bases and J shed 5 bases, with 12 bases lying between them. Here the CDR3 DNA reads TGCAGCGTTGGAAGGCGTCCTGACGAGCAGTACTTC. This encodes CSVGRRPDEQYF.

This clonotype was detected ten times or more. The chain has TRBV6-2 or TRBV6-3 and TRBJ2-7, with 9 bases identical to TRBD1. The germline gives CDR1 MNHEY, CDR2 SVGEGT. The CDR3 covers 15 residues. V lost 5 bases, J lost 4 bases, and 9 bases stayed unmatched. CDR3 amino acids: CASSTPGQGPYEQYF. The CDR3 DNA is TGTGCCAGCAGTACGCCGGGACAGGGCCCTTACGAGCAGTACTTC.

In the case of this clonotype: Here the CDR3 omits its conserved ending phenylalanine or tryptophan, so a read error is the likely source. The DNA for the CDR3 is TGCGCCAGCAGCCCGGACCGGGGCACAGATACGCAGTATTCT. Translating gives CASSPDRGTDTQYS. V and J are TRBV5-1 and TRBJ2-3; D unresolved. The CDR3 runs 14 residues. Germline V gene sequence: CDR1 SGHRS, CDR2 YFSETQ. Deletions cut 4 bases from V and 1 base from J, with 10 bases between.

There are a few counts of this clonotype. The DNA of the CDR3 is TGCAGTGCTCCGTCTTGGGGACTAGTTCACGAGCAGTACTTC. It yields the protein CSAPSWGLVHEQYF. V usage is TRBV20-1 and J usage is TRBJ2-7, with TRBD2 matching 8 bases. CDR3 length equals 14 residues. J lost 5 bases, V lost 5 bases, and 11 bases had no gene match. Germline assignment: CDR1 DFQATT and CDR2 SNEGSKA (reference sequence).

This clonotype was observed a few times. This chain uses TRBV3-1 with TRBJ1-1; tentatively, D is TRBD1 (6 bases). The CDR3 runs 13 residues. The ends were cut back, 1 base at V and 6 bases at J, with 9 bases in the middle. The germline V gene encodes CDR1 LGHDT and CDR2 YNNKEL (reference sequence). Written as DNA, the CDR3 is TGTGCCAGCAGCCAAGGTTACAGGGCTGAAGCTTTCTTT. Translation: CASSQGYRAEAFF.